This entry is about one T cell receptor beta chain. The data are from a study of T cell changes during pregnancy in multiple sclerosis. This CDR3 spans 13 amino acids. Germline values: CDR1 ENHRY, CDR2 SYGVKD. V was shortened by 3 bases and J by 2 bases, with 7 bases between the two germline ends. Data came from immunoSEQ multiplex PCR; TCRdb stores just in-frame clones and leaves some out. The data contain tens of thousands of clones, approximately 90% of them singletons. The TCR sequence derives from a female donor with multiple sclerosis, enrolled in a pregnancy study. The chain employs TRBV10-3 and TRBJ2-5; D is unclear. Sequencing used CD8+ T cells from peripheral blood mononuclear cells, obtained after pregnancy. The CDR3 DNA follows: TGTGCCATCAGTGATGAGATTCAAGAGACCCAGTACTTC. Translation: CAISDEIQETQYF.